These T cell receptor beta chains were read from a single sample in a study of regulatory T cells in long-lasting Graves disease. TCRdb reprocessed the multiplex PCR reads via MiXCR and lists one record per CDR3 protein. The sample gives 530,000 or so distinct CDR3 sequences, about 14% of which show up once; more than 8.5% is in the top ten. These data were likewise used in another study, on T cells in Graves' hyperthyroidism and ophthalmopathy.

Sample: peripheral blood mononuclear cells (PBMCs), taken at new diagnosis, from a patient treated with antithyroid drugs. These receptor sequences come from a man aged 25 to 40 with Graves disease. Both conserved end residues are part of each CDR3. D genes are given only for firm matches. Clone size appears in some rows only: once, few, many, or a class for an expanded clone.

TRBD2,TRBV2,TRBJ2-5,many,TGTGCCAGCACCAAGACTAGCGGGAGGGGGCAAGAGACCCAGTACTTC,CASTKTSGRGQETQYF
TRBD1,TRBV7-6,TRBJ2-2,many,TGTGCCAGCAGCGCCTCACAGGGGGCTGGCGGGGAGCTGTTTTTT,CASSASQGAGGELFF
-,TRBV5-1,TRBJ2-3,many,TGCGCCAGCAGCATTCTAGCGCCGCGCACAGATACGCAGTATTTT,CASSILAPRTDTQYF
-,TRBV18,TRBJ1-6,few,TGTGCCAGCTCACCACGTCGGCAGGAGGACTCACCCCTCCACTTT,CASSPRRQEDSPLHF
-,TRBV7-6,TRBJ1-4,many,TGTGCCAGCAGCTTACGGCTATTTGATGAAAAACTGTTTTTT,CASSLRLFDEKLFF
-,TRBV5-1,TRBJ2-1,-,TGCGCCAGCAGCTTGGCCAGGGCGCGGGAACCCGACAATGAGCAGTTCTTC,CASSLARAREPDNEQFF
TRBD2,TRBV18,TRBJ2-3,few,TGTGCCATCTCACCCAGCGGGGGCGAAAATACGCAGTATTTT,CAISPSGGENTQYF
TRBD2,TRBV6-9,TRBJ2-1,many,TGTGCCAGCAGTTTTCGACTAGCGGTCAATGAGCAGTTCTTC,CASSFRLAVNEQFF
TRBD2,TRBV10-3,TRBJ2-7,-,TGTGCCATCAGGCCGGGGGGTTGGCCAAACGAGCAGTACTTC,CAIRPGGWPNEQYF
-,TRBV7-9,TRBJ2-1,few,TGTGCCAGCAGCTTCCACCGGAATGAGCAGTTCTTC,CASSFHRNEQFF
-,TRBV7-9,TRBJ1-4,few,TGTGCCAGCAGCAGAAACAGGGACGAAAAACTGTTTTTT,CASSRNRDEKLFF
TRBD2,TRBV2,TRBJ2-3,many,TGTGCCAGCGGGGCCGGGACTAGTCGAGCCGCAGATACGCAGTATTTT,CASGAGTSRAADTQYF
-,TRBV20-1,TRBJ2-3,many,TGCAGTGCTAGAGAGGGGAAGTCGGCGGCAGATACGCAGTATTTT,CSAREGKSAADTQYF
-,TRBV9,TRBJ1-2,-,TGTGCCAGCAGCTTCGATTCGGGGCTCTATGGCTACACCTTC,CASSFDSGLYGYTF
-,TRBV6-5,TRBJ2-1,many,TGTGCCAGCAGTTACGGCGGGCGCTACTACAATGAGCAGTTCTTC,CASSYGGRYYNEQFF
TRBD2,TRBV7-9,TRBJ2-1,few,TGTGCCAGCAGCTTGGGACTAGCGGGAGGGGCGGACAATGAGCAGTTCTTC,CASSLGLAGGADNEQFF
-,TRBV6-5,TRBJ2-5,many,TGTGCCAGCAGTTACCTAAGGAGAGAGACCCAGTACTTC,CASSYLRRETQYF